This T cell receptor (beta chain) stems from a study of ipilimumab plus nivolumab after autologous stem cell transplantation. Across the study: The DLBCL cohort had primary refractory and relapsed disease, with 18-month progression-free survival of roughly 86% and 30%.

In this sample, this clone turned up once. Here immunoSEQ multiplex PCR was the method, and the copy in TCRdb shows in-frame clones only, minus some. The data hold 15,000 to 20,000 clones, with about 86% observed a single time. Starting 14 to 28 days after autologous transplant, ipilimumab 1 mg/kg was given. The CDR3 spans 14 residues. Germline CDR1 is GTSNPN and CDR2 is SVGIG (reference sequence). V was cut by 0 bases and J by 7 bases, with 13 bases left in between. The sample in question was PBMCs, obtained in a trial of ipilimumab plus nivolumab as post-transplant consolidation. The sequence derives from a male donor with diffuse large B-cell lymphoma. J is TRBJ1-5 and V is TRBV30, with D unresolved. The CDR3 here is CAWSVGFVGQPQHF. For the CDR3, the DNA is TGTGCCTGGAGTGTCGGGTTTGTTGGACAGCCCCAGCATTTT.